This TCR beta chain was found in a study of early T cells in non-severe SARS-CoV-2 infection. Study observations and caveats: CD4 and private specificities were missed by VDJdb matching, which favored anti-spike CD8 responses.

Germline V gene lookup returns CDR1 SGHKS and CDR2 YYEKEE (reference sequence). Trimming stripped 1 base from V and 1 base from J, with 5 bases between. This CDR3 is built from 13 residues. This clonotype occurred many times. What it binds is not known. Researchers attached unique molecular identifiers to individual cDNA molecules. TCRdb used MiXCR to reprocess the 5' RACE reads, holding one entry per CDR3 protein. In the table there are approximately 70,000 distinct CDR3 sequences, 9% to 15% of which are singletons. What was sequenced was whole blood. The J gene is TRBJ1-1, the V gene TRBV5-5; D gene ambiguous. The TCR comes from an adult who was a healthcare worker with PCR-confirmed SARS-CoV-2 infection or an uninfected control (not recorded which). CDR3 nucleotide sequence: TGTGCCAGCAGCTTGATAACGAACACTGAAGCTTTCTTT. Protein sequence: CASSLITNTEAFF.